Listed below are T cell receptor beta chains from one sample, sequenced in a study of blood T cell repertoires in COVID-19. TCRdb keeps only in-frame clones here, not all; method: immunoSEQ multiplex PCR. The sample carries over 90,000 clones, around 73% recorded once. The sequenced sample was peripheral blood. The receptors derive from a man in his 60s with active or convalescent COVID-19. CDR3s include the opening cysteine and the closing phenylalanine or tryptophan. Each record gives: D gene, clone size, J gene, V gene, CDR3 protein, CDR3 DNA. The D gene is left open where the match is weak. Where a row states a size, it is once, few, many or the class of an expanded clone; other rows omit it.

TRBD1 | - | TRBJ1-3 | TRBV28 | CASSITGGISGNTIYF | TGTGCCAGCAGTATAACAGGGGGAATCTCTGGAAACACCATATATTTT
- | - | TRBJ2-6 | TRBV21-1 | CASSSPHRGQSGANVLTF | TGTGCCAGCAGCAGCCCGCACAGGGGGCAATCTGGGGCCAACGTCCTGACTTTC
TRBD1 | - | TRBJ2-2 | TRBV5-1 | CASSWGQGTGELFF | TGCGCCAGCAGCTGGGGACAGGGCACCGGGGAGCTGTTTTTT
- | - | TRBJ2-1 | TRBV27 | CASSHGDYNEQFF | TGTGCCAGCAGTCACGGTGACTACAATGAGCAGTTCTTC
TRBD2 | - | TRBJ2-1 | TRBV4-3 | CASSQDIRGLAGSSYNEQFF | TGCGCCAGCAGCCAAGATATTAGGGGACTAGCGGGGAGCTCCTACAATGAGCAGTTCTTC
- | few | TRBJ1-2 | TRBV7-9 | CASSFATGLGYTF | TGTGCCAGCAGCTTTGCCACAGGGTTAGGCTACACCTTC
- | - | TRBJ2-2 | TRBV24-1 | CATSDLRSGELFF | TGTGCCACCAGTGATTTGCGGTCCGGGGAGCTGTTTTTT
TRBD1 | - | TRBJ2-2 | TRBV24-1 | CATSDPGQDGTGELFF | TGTGCCACCAGTGACCCAGGACAGGATGGAACCGGGGAGCTGTTTTTT
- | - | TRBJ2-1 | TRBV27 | CASSLMSANEQFF | TGTGCCAGCAGTTTGATGAGCGCCAATGAGCAGTTCTTC
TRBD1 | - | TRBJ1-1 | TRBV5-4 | CASSLRQGGNTEAFF | TGTGCCAGCAGCTTAAGACAGGGGGGGAACACTGAAGCTTTCTTT
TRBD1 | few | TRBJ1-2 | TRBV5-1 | CASSLAEGANGYTF | TGCGCCAGCAGCTTGGCCGAGGGGGCAAATGGCTACACCTTC
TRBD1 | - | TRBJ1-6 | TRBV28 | CASQEGARSPLHF | TGTGCCAGCCAGGAGGGGGCTAGATCACCCCTCCACTTT
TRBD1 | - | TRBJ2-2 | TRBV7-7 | CASSTTGFGTGELFF | TGTGCTAGCAGCACGACAGGGTTTGGCACCGGGGAGCTGTTTTTT
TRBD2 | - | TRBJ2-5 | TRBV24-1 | CATSEMGGLQETQYF | TGTGCCACCAGTGAAATGGGGGGACTACAAGAGACCCAGTACTTC
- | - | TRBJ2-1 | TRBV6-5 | CASSSGVALSYNEQFF | TGTGCCAGCAGTTCCGGGGTAGCCCTCTCCTACAATGAGCAGTTCTTC
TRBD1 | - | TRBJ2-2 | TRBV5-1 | CASSFGRGRPGELFF | TGCGCCAGCAGCTTTGGTAGGGGGCGTCCCGGGGAGCTGTTTTTT
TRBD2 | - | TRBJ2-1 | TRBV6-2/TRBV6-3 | CASSAPGLAAGYEQFF | TGTGCCAGCAGTGCACCGGGACTAGCCGCAGGTTATGAGCAGTTCTTC
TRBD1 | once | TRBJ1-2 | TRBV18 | CASSPIGQAVNYGYTF | TGTGCCAGCTCACCCATCGGACAGGCCGTTAACTATGGCTACACCTTC
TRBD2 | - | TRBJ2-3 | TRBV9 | CASNPSGLAGHTDTQYF | TGTGCCAGCAACCCCTCAGGACTAGCGGGACACACAGATACGCAGTATTTT
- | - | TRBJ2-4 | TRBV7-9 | CASSPPVGSTKNIQYF | TGTGCCAGCAGCCCCCCGGTGGGCTCCACCAAAAACATTCAGTACTTC
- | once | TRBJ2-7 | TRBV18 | CASSPPSSSYEQYF | TGTGCCAGCTCACCACCGTCCAGTTCCTACGAGCAGTACTTC
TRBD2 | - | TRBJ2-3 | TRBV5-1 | CASSFGAGADTQYF | TGCGCCAGCAGCTTCGGAGCGGGAGCAGATACGCAGTATTTT
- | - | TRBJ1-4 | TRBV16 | CASSPPVLTNEKLFF | TGTGCCAGCAGCCCACCGGTATTAACTAATGAAAAACTGTTTTTT
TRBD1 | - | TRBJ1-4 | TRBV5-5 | CASSRIVGQGNEKLFF | TGTGCCAGCAGCCGCATTGTGGGACAGGGGAATGAAAAACTGTTTTTT
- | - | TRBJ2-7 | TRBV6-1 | CASSDPRASAYEQYF | TGTGCCAGCAGTGACCCCAGGGCCAGTGCCTACGAGCAGTACTTC
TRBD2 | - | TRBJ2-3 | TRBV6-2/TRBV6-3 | CASSYSPRPDLAALTDTQYF | TGTGCCAGCAGTTACTCGCCCCGACCAGATCTAGCGGCCCTCACAGATACGCAGTATTTT
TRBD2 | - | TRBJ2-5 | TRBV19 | CASSPRLAGEFRKTQYF | TGTGCCAGTAGTCCCAGACTAGCGGGAGAGTTTAGGAAGACCCAGTACTTC
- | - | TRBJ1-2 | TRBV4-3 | CASSQEIRGSLRGYTF | TGCGCCAGCAGCCAAGAAATTAGAGGCAGTTTGAGAGGCTACACCTTC
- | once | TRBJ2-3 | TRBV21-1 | CASSKRASGSREDTQYF | TGTGCCAGCAGCAAAAGAGCTAGCGGGAGCCGGGAGGATACGCAGTATTTT
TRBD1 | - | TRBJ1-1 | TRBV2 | CASSGQGHMNTEAFF | TGTGCCAGCAGTGGACAGGGTCACATGAACACTGAAGCTTTCTTT
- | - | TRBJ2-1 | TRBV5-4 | CASSLGGKSYNEQFF | TGTGCCAGCAGCTTGGGAGGGAAATCCTACAATGAGCAGTTCTTC
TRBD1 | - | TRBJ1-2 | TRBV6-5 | CASSYRGQGNYGYTF | TGTGCCAGCAGTTACCGGGGACAGGGCAACTATGGCTACACCTTC
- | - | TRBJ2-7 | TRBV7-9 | CASSPGRRGPNEQYF | TGTGCCAGCAGCCCCGGACGCAGGGGCCCCAACGAGCAGTACTTC
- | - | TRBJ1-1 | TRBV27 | CASSLSAGGHTEAFF | TGTGCCAGCAGTTTATCAGCCGGGGGACACACTGAAGCTTTCTTT
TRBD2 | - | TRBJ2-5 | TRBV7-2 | CASSLQQLAIQETQYF | TGTGCCAGCAGCCTCCAACAACTAGCGATCCAAGAGACCCAGTACTTC
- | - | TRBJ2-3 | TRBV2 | CASNPTGGSTDTQYF | TGTGCCAGCAATCCGACGGGGGGCAGCACAGATACGCAGTATTTT
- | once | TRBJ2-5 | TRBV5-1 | CASSPGGGRAETQYF | TGCGCCAGCAGCCCAGGGGGCGGGAGAGCAGAGACCCAGTACTTC
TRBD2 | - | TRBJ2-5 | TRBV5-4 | CASSSGLAGLETQYF | TGTGCCAGCAGCTCCGGACTAGCGGGTTTAGAGACCCAGTACTTC
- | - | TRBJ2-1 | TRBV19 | CASSPLREEQFF | TGTGCCAGTAGTCCCCTCCGTGAGGAGCAGTTCTTC
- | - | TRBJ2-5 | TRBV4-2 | CASSQAELQETQYF | TGTGCCAGCAGCCAAGCGGAGTTACAAGAGACCCAGTACTTC